A single sample is the source of the 12 T cell receptor beta chains below, sequenced in a study of blood T cell repertoires in COVID-19 (dated by TCRdb to 2020 to 2021). Receptor amplification or capture employed the immunoSEQ multiplex PCR assay. Sourced from immuneACCESS, this table was stored by TCRdb with only in-frame sequences that have V and J called. A share of the clones is absent; for the studies checked, an unresolved V gene accounts for under half, and the remainder has no known explanation. The sample table contains fewer than 200,000 clones; only one count was recorded for roughly 88% of them. The ten most abundant clones make up roughly 1.3% of the sample. Sequenced: peripheral blood. These receptors originate from a man between 60 and 75 years old who had recovered from COVID-19.

This chain joins TRBV6-5 and TRBJ2-7; D uncertain. Trimming took off 7 bases at V and 4 bases at J, with 20 bases between the two ends. CDR1 and CDR2 from the germline V gene are MNHEY and SVGAGI. This CDR3 is built from 15 residues. The CDR3 spells CASINPTVYPYEQYF. DNA of the CDR3: TGTGCCAGCATTAACCCAACAGTTTACCCTTACGAGCAGTACTTC.

The V call is TRBV7-6, the J call TRBJ1-2; the D gene is possibly TRBD1 (6 bases). The CDR3 consists of 14 residues. Between the trimmed V and J ends, which lost 1 base and 6 bases, there was a span of 12 bases. The germline CDR1 and CDR2 sequences are SGHVS and FNYEAQ. CDR3 loop: CASSLVRDKDGYTF. The CDR3, as DNA: TGTGCCAGCAGCTTAGTACGGGACAAGGATGGCTACACCTTC. The full variable domain, in which reference TRBV7-6 and TRBJ1-2 provide the parts outside the CDR3, is GAGVSQSPRYKVTKRGQDVALRCDPISGHVSLYWYRQALGQGPEFLTYFNYEAQQDKSGLPNDRFSAERPEGSISTLTIQRTEQRDSAMYRCASSLVRDKDGYTFGSGTRLTVV.

The V gene is TRBV5-1, the J gene TRBJ2-1; the D gene is possibly TRBD2 (5 bases). Germline V gene data show CDR1 as SGHRS and CDR2 as YFSETQ. Trimming stripped 3 bases from V and 6 bases from J, with 19 bases between. CDR3 length: 16 amino acids. As DNA, the CDR3 is TGCGCCAGCAGCTCAGACCTACCCCGAGGGCCCAATGAGCAGTTCTTC. Encoded protein: CASSSDLPRGPNEQFF.

The DNA of the CDR3 is TGTGCCAGCAGCTTATATCAGGGCTCCTACGAGCAGTACTTC. This encodes CASSLYQGSYEQYF. The V call is TRBV5-4, the J call TRBJ2-7, with D tentatively TRBD1 (5 bases). The CDR3 runs 14 residues. Germline CDR1 reads SGHNT; CDR2 reads YYREEE (reference sequence). Trimming took off 2 bases at V and 0 bases at J, with 9 bases between the two ends.

The chain employs TRBV28 and TRBJ1-3, with no clear D. CDR1 and CDR2 (germline): MDHEN, SYDVKM. V was trimmed by 10 bases and J by 0 bases, leaving 10 bases between them. The CDR3 runs 13 residues. The CDR3 region has the DNA TGTGCCACCATCTCTAGCTCTGGAAACACCATATATTTT. It codes for CATISSSGNTIYF.

V gene TRBV19 combines with J gene TRBJ2-3; tentatively, D is TRBD2 (6 bases). The CDR3 has 15 amino acids. Germline loops: CDR1 LNHDA, CDR2 SQIVND (reference sequence). The V end lost 3 bases, the J end lost 2 bases, and 12 bases lay between the germline ends. DNA of the CDR3: TGTGCCAGTAGTATGTGGGGCGGGGTCACAGATACGCAGTATTTT. This translates into CASSMWGGVTDTQYF.

This sequence joins TRBV4-2 and TRBJ1-3; D is unresolved. Germline V lookup: CDR1 LGHNA, CDR2 YNFKEQ. Trimming removed 1 base at V and 0 bases at J, with 10 bases between. This CDR3 is built from 16 residues. The CDR3 reads CASSQGQDHSGNTIYF. DNA of the CDR3: TGTGCCAGCAGCCAAGGGCAGGATCACTCTGGAAACACCATATATTTT.

The chain combines TRBV30 with TRBJ1-2; TRBD1 matches at 7 bases. CDR3 length: 15 amino acids. Germline V gives CDR1 GTSNPN, CDR2 SVGIG (reference sequence). Trimming removed 2 bases from V and 2 bases from J; junction bases left unmatched: 8. The CDR3 bases are TGTGCCTGGAGTAACCCCGGGACAGCCAACTATGGCTACACCTTC. The encoded protein is CAWSNPGTANYGYTF.

This chain links TRBV7-2 with TRBJ2-3; 10 positions agree with TRBD2. This CDR3 spans 14 amino acids. J was trimmed by 6 bases and V by 6 bases; bases with no gene match: 6. CDR1 and CDR2 from the germline V gene are SGHTA and FQGNSA. CDR3 amino acids: CASRQGAGGDTQYF. The CDR3 DNA reads as TGTGCCAGCAGGCAGGGAGCGGGGGGGGATACGCAGTATTTT.

This chain links TRBV21-1 with TRBJ1-4; the table gives TRBD1 as D, unverified against the DNA. TRBV21-1 is a listed pseudogene. There are 15 residues in the CDR3. CDR3 amino acids: CASIGRVRPNEKLFF. For the CDR3, the DNA is TGTGCCAGCATCGGCAGGGTTAGACCTAATGAAAAACTGTTTTTT.

This chain uses TRBV5-4 with TRBJ1-2, with TRBD1 matching 7 bases. Losses at the gene ends were 2 bases for V and 7 bases for J; bases not matched to a gene: 5. Germline loops: CDR1 SGHNT, CDR2 YYREEE (reference sequence). The CDR3 sequence is 13 residues long. The CDR3 spells CASSLTGVRGYTF. In nucleotides, the CDR3 is TGTGCCAGCAGCTTAACAGGGGTCCGTGGCTACACCTTC.

This chain joins TRBV29-1 and TRBJ2-1, with a possible D match to TRBD1 (6 bases). V shed 3 bases and J shed 7 bases, with 10 bases lying between them. CDR1 and CDR2 (germline): SQVTM, ANQGSEA. CDR3 length: 12 residues. The CDR3 sequence is CSVDRGLNEQFF. CDR3 in DNA: TGCAGCGTTGATAGGGGGTTGAATGAGCAGTTCTTC.